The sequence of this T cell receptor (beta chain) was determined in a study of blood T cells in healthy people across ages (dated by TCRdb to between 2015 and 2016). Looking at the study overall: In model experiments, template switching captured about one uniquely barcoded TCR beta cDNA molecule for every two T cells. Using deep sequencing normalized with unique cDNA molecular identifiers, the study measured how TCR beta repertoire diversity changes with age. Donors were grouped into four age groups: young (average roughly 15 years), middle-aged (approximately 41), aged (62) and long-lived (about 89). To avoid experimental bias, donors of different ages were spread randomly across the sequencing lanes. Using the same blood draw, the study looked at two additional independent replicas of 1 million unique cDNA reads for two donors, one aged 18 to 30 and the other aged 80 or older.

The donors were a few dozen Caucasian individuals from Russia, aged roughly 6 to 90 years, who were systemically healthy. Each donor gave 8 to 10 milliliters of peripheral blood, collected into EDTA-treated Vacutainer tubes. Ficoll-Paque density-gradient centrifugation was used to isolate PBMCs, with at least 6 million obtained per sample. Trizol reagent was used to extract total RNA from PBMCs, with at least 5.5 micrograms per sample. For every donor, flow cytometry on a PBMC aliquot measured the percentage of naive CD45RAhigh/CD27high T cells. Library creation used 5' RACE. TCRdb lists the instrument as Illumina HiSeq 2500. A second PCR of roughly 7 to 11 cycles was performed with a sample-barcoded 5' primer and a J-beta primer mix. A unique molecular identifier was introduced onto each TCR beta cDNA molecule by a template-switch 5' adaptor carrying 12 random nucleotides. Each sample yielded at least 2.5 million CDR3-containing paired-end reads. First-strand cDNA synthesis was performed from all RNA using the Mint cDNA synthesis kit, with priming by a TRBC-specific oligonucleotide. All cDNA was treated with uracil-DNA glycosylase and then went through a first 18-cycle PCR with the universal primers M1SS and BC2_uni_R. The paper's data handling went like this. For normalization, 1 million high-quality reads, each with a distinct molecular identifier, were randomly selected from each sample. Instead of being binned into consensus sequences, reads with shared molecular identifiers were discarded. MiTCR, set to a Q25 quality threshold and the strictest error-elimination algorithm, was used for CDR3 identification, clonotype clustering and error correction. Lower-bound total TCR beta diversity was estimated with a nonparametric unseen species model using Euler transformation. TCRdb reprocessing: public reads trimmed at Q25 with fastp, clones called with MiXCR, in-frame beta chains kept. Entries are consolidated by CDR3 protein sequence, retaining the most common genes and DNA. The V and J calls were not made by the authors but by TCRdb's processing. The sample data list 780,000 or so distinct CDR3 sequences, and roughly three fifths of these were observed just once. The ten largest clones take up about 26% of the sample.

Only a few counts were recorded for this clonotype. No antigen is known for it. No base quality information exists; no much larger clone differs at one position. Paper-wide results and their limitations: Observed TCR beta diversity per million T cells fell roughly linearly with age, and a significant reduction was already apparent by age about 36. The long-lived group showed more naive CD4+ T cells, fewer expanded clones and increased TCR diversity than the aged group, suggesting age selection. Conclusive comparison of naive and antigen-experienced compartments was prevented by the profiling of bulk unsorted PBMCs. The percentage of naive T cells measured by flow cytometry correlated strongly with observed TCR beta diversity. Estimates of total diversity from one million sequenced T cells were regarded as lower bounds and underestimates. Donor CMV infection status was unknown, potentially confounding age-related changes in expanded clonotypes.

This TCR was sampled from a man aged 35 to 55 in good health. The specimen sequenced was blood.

The CDR3 protein is CASSLSGRASGDQETQYF. The DNA reads as follows: TGTGCCAGCAGCTTAAGTGGTCGGGCTAGCGGGGATCAAGAGACCCAGTACTTC. The chain employs TRBV7-3 and TRBJ2-5; 9 nucleotides in the junction match TRBD2. The germline V gene yields SGHTA for CDR1 and FQGTGA for CDR2. The CDR3 spans 18 residues, from the cysteine through the phenylalanine. Just the 54-base CDR3 DNA is kept, in frame starting at base 1. Trimming accounts for 1 base at V and 2 bases at J, while the number of junction bases matched to no gene is 11.